Listed here is a single TCR beta chain. The target antigen is unknown. The sample originates from a study of post-analysis software for immune sequencing data. Findings of the study overall: About 5 TRBV segments appeared more often in patients than in controls, and TRBV5-6, TRBV5-1 and TRBV20-1 were among these.

Trimming took 8 bases from V and 5 from J; bases not matched to a gene: 9. Germline V gene sequence: CDR1 MNHEY, CDR2 SMNVEV (reference sequence). The CDR3 contains 13 residues. cDNA libraries for TCR beta contained unique molecular identifiers. TCRdb reprocessed the PCR reads with MiXCR, giving one entry per CDR3 protein. The data show fewer than 850,000 distinct CDR3 sequences, around 27% seen once. The source is a girl aged 5-17 years with multiple sclerosis. Sequencing was performed on blood. V usage is TRBV27 and J usage is TRBJ2-7; 7 bases line up with TRBD2. CDR3 region: CASALRGSDEQYF. CDR3 bases: TGTGCCAGCGCTTTGCGGGGGAGCGACGAGCAGTACTTC.